These 15 T cell receptor beta chains share one sample of origin, sequenced in a study of blood T cell repertoires in COVID-19. The assay was immunoSEQ multiplex PCR, and TCRdb's table has in-frame clones only and misses some. In the table there are more than 15,000 clones, approximately 95% of which are singletons. Sequencing used peripheral blood. These receptors originate from a woman aged 45-65 years with active COVID-19.

The gene calls are TRBV14 and TRBJ2-3; 7 bases line up with TRBD2. With V trimmed by 4 bases and J by 0 bases, 7 bases remained unmatched. The CDR3 extends over 16 amino acids. Germline V lookup: CDR1 SGHDN, CDR2 FVKESK. The CDR3, as DNA: TGTGCCAGCAGCCTAGGGAGCGGGGCTAGCACAGATACGCAGTATTTT. Translated: CASSLGSGASTDTQYF.

The chain is built from TRBV11-3 and TRBJ2-2; D remains ambiguous. Germline CDR1 is SGHNT and CDR2 is YENEEA. The CDR3 has 13 amino acids. The V gene lost 5 bases and the J gene lost 2 bases, with 6 bases spanning the gap. As DNA, the CDR3 is TGTGCCAGCAGCGAGGAAAACACCGGGGAGCTGTTTTTT. It translates to CASSEENTGELFF.

This clone was seen only once. J is TRBJ2-3 and V is TRBV10-3, with 8 bases matching TRBD2. V lost 5 bases to trimming and J lost 1 base; unmatched junction nucleotides: 2. CDR3 length: 14 amino acids. CDR1 and CDR2 (germline): ENHRY, SYGVKD. The CDR3 DNA follows: TGTGCCATCAGTAGGCGGGAGGGCACAGATACGCAGTATTTT. This codes for CAISRREGTDTQYF.

The chain links TRBV5-4 to TRBJ1-6, with D maybe TRBD1 (5 bases). Germline V gives CDR1 SGHNT, CDR2 YYREEE (reference sequence). The length of the CDR3 is 15 residues. With 1 base removed from V and 7 bases from J, the gap between germline ends came to 12 bases. The CDR3 DNA reads as TGTGCCAGCAGCTTGAGGGAAAGGGGAAATTCACCCCTCCACTTT. Translated: CASSLRERGNSPLHF.

The chain is built from TRBV9 and TRBJ2-5, with a possible D match to TRBD1 (5 bases). The CDR3 extends over 12 amino acids. Germline V gene lookup returns CDR1 SGDLS and CDR2 YYNGEE. The V end lost 2 bases, the J end lost 9 bases, and 11 bases lay between the germline ends. The CDR3 loop is CASSVEGAAQYF. CDR3 DNA sequence: TGTGCCAGCAGCGTGGAAGGGGCGGCCCAGTACTTC.

The chain uses TRBV6-5 and TRBJ1-5, with D maybe TRBD1 (5 bases). The CDR3 is 15 residues long. Germline CDR1 and CDR2: MNHEY and SVGAGI. V dropped 5 bases and J dropped 4 bases, with 15 bases sitting between them. The CDR3 DNA reads TGTGCCAGCAGTCGGGGGGGGGTACGGAATCAGCCCCAGCATTTT. Its translation: CASSRGGVRNQPQHF.

This clone was seen a handful of times. This rearrangement joins TRBV4-2 to TRBJ1-4; maybe TRBD1 (5 bases). This CDR3 has 20 amino acids. V was pared by 0 bases and J by 5 bases, with 25 bases between. Looked up from germline, CDR1 is LGHNA and CDR2 is YNFKEQ. CDR3: CASSQDLTRASRAPNEKLFF. CDR3 in DNA: TGTGCCAGCAGCCAAGATCTGACCAGGGCCTCCCGCGCGCCGAATGAAAAACTGTTTTTT.

The rearrangement uses TRBV28 and TRBJ1-1, with 9 nucleotides matching TRBD1. In germline, CDR1 is MDHEN, CDR2 SYDVKM. The ends lost 5 bases at V and 5 bases at J; junction bases unmatched: 9. The CDR3 runs 15 residues. In DNA form, the CDR3 reads TGTGCCAGCAGTGCCACCGGGACAGGGCGAACTGAAGCTTTCTTT. Encoded protein: CASSATGTGRTEAFF.

This clone was counted a single time. V is TRBV25-1 and J is TRBJ2-1; weak D call: TRBD2 (5 bases). The V end lost 2 bases, the J end lost 3 bases, and 14 bases lay between the germline ends. The CDR3 is 16 amino acids. Germline V gives CDR1 MGHDK, CDR2 SYGVNS. This chain's CDR3 is CASSEPRSGGYNEQFF. The CDR3 DNA is TGTGCCAGCAGTGAACCCCGGAGCGGAGGCTACAATGAGCAGTTCTTC.

CDR3 coding DNA: TGTGCCAGCAGCTTGGCAGGGTCAGGAAACACCATATATTTT. It codes for CASSLAGSGNTIYF. The chain uses TRBV5-4 and TRBJ1-3; D is perhaps TRBD1 (5 bases). CDR1 and CDR2 (germline): SGHNT, YYREEE (reference sequence). V was cut by 0 bases and J by 4 bases, with 8 bases left in between. This CDR3 comprises 14 residues. Variable domain in full (rest from reference TRBV5-4 and TRBJ1-3): ETGVTQSPTHLIKTRGQQVTLRCSSQSGHNTVSWYQQALGQGPQFIFQYYREEENGRGNFPPRFSGLQFPNYSSELNVNALELDDSALYLCASSLAGSGNTIYFGEGSWLTVV.

The V call is TRBV5-4, the J call TRBJ2-7; 13 bases map to TRBD2. From germline, CDR1 is SGHNT and CDR2 YYREEE (reference sequence). The CDR3 contains 16 residues. The J segment lost 0 bases and the V segment lost 4 bases, leaving 4 bases of the junction unmatched. The DNA of the CDR3 is TGTGCCAGCAGCGCCGGGACTAGCGGGAACTCCTACGAGCAGTACTTC. This encodes CASSAGTSGNSYEQYF.

The rearrangement links TRBV9 to TRBJ2-2; TRBD1 agrees at 9 bases. J gave up 0 bases and V 4 bases, and 4 bases lay outside the gene matches. Germline assignment: CDR1 SGDLS and CDR2 YYNGEE. This CDR3 region has 16 residues. In DNA, the CDR3 is TGTGCCAGCAGCTTACGGGACAGGGCGAACACCGGGGAGCTGTTTTTT. It encodes CASSLRDRANTGELFF.

The chain has TRBV18 and TRBJ2-5; a possible D gene is TRBD1 (5 bases). The germline V gene has CDR1 KGHSH and CDR2 LQKENI. This CDR3 is built from 13 residues. Trimming pared 4 bases from V and 4 bases from J, leaving 10 bases between. The CDR3 nucleotides are TGTGCCAGCTCACAGGGCCAGGGAGAGACCCAGTACTTC. Translation: CASSQGQGETQYF.

V is TRBV9 and J is TRBJ2-6; 10 bases are shared with TRBD1. The CDR3 totals 18 residues. V lost 3 bases, J lost 4 bases, and 10 bases stayed unmatched. Germline lookup yields CDR1 SGDLS and CDR2 YYNGEE. This chain's CDR3 is CASSAQTGGQRGANVLTF. CDR3 in DNA: TGTGCCAGCAGCGCACAGACAGGGGGCCAGCGAGGGGCCAACGTCCTGACTTTC. Variable domain in full (rest from reference TRBV9 and TRBJ2-6): DSGVTQTPKHLITATGQRVTLRCSPRSGDLSVYWYQQSLDQGLQFLIQYYNGEERAKGNILERFSAQQFPDLHSELNLSSLELGDSALYFCASSAQTGGQRGANVLTFGAGSRLTVL.

The chain uses TRBV5-5 and TRBJ2-7, with 9 bases fitting TRBD1. Unmatched junction bases numbered 9, after V lost 4 bases and J lost 4 bases. CDR3 length: 15 amino acids. The germline V gene encodes CDR1 SGHKS and CDR2 YYEKEE (reference sequence). CDR3 DNA: TGTGCCAGCAGCGACCGGGACAGGGCGTTGTACGAGCAGTACTTC. Translated: CASSDRDRALYEQYF.